These 7 T cell receptor beta chains originate from one sample sequenced in a study of shared clonotypes between healthy human individuals. TCRdb keeps only in-frame clones here, not all; method: immunoSEQ multiplex PCR. Here the sample spans roughly 2,300,000 clones, 85% to 95% being singletons. The sequenced sample consisted of naive CD4+ T cells from PBMCs. Noted subset: CD45RA+ positively selected. Receptors were obtained from a man aged 18 to 30 in good health. Some clones in this sample may be carry-over from other donors' samples.

The chain combines TRBV18 with TRBJ1-1; 9 bases line up with TRBD1. This CDR3 has 17 residues. The germline CDR1 and CDR2 sequences are KGHSH and LQKENI. Unmatched junction bases numbered 13, after V lost 5 bases and J lost 3 bases. DNA for the CDR3: TGTGCCAGCTCATTCAGTACAGGGGGCCCTTGGGACACTGAAGCTTTCTTT. Its protein product is CASSFSTGGPWDTEAFF.

The chain uses TRBV25-1 and TRBJ1-5, with D perhaps matching TRBD1 (6 bases). This CDR3 region has 14 residues. Germline V gene data show CDR1 as MGHDK and CDR2 as SYGVNS. V dropped 4 bases and J dropped 7 bases, with 14 bases sitting between them. In DNA form, the CDR3 reads TGTGCCAGCAGTGCCCCAGGGGCGTCCCAGCCCCAGCATTTT. Translation gives CASSAPGASQPQHF.

V gene TRBV5-6 combines with J gene TRBJ2-7; 9 nucleotides match TRBD1. This CDR3 is 14 amino acids long. The ends lost 3 bases at V and 3 bases at J; junction bases unmatched: 4. CDR1 is SGHDT and CDR2 is YYEEEE in the germline V gene. CDR3 DNA: TGTGCCAGCAGCTGGCGGACAGGGGACTACGAGCAGTACTTC. As protein: CASSWRTGDYEQYF.

The rearrangement uses TRBV30 and TRBJ2-1; TRBD2 matches 9 bases. Germline V CDR1 and CDR2: GTSNPN, SVGIG (reference sequence). The CDR3 is 18 residues long. With 1 base clipped from V and 7 bases from J, the junction kept 17 bases outside the gene matches. This chain's CDR3 is CAWSGNRGSGSSYNEQFF. In DNA, the CDR3 is TGTGCCTGGAGTGGGAACCGGGGTAGCGGGAGTTCTTATAATGAGCAGTTCTTC. The full variable domain, completed using reference TRBV30 and TRBJ2-1, is SQTIHQWPATLVQPVGSPLSLECTVEGTSNPNLYWYRQAAGRGLQLLFYSVGIGQISSEVPQNLSASRPQDRQFILSSKKLLLSDSGFYLCAWSGNRGSGSSYNEQFFGPGTRLTVL.

This sequence joins TRBV28 and TRBJ1-3; 8 nucleotides match TRBD1. CDR3 length: 15 residues. J was trimmed by 5 bases and V by 5 bases; bases with no gene match: 8. Per germline, CDR1 MDHEN and CDR2 SYDVKM. The CDR3 is CASSAGTGNRNTIYF. In DNA form, the CDR3 reads TGTGCCAGCAGTGCTGGGACAGGTAACAGAAACACCATATATTTT.

The genes are TRBV5-1 and TRBJ2-1; D unclear. The CDR3 is made up of 14 amino acids. Germline loops: CDR1 SGHRS, CDR2 YFSETQ. Deletions cut 0 bases from V and 6 bases from J, with 10 bases between. The DNA for the CDR3 is TGCGCCAGCAGCTTGGTTGGCCCCATCAATGAGCAGTTCTTC. Its protein product is CASSLVGPINEQFF.

The chain joins TRBV5-3 to TRBJ2-2; possible D gene TRBD2, 5 bases. TRBV5-3 is labeled an ORF, and its function is uncertain. This CDR3 has 14 amino acids. V lost 6 bases to trimming and J lost 1 base, with 10 bases between them. In DNA, the CDR3 is TGTGCCAGAATAATCGGGGAGAACACCGGGGAGCTGTTTTTT. Translating it yields CARIIGENTGELFF.